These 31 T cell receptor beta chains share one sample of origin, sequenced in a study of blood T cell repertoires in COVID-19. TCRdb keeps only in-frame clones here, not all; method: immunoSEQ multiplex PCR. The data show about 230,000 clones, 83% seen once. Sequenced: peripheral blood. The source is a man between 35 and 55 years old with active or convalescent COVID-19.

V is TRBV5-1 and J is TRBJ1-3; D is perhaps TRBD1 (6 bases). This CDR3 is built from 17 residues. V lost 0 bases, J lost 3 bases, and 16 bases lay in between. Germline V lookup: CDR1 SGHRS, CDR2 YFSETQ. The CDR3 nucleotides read TGCGCCAGCAGCTTGGGGGGGCCGGGGCTCTATGGAAACACCATATATTTT. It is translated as CASSLGGPGLYGNTIYF.

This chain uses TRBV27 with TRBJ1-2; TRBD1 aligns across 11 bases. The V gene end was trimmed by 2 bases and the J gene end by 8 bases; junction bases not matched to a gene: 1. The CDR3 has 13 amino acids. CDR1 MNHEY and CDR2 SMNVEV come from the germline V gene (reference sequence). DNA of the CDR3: TGTGCCAGCAGTTTAAGGACAGGGGGCGGCTACACCTTC. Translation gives CASSLRTGGGYTF.

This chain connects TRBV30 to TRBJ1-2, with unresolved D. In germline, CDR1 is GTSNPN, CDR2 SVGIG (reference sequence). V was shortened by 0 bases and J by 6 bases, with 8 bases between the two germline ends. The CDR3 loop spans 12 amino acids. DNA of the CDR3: TGTGCCTGGAGTGTACTAGACAATGGCTACACCTTC. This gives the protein CAWSVLDNGYTF.

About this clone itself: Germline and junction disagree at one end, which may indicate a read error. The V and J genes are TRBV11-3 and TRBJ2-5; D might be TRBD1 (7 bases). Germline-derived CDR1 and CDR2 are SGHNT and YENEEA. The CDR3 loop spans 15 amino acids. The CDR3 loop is CASSPLWWSQEGADF. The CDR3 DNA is TGTGCCAGCAGCCCCTTGTGGTGGTCCCAGGAGGGGGCCGACTTC. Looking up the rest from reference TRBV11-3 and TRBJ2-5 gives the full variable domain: EAGVVQSPRYKIIEKKQPVAFWCNPISGHNTLYWYLQNLGQGPELLIRYENEEAVDDSQLPKDRFSAERLKGVDSTLKIQPAELGDSAVYLCASSPLWWSQEGADFGPGTRLLVL.

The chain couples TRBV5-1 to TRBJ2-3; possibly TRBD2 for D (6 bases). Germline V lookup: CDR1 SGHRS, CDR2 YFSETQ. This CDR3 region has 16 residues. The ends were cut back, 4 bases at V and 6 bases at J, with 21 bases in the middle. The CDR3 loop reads CASSRDEGTLEDTQYF. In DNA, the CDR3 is TGCGCCAGCAGCCGCGACGAAGGGACTTTAGAGGATACGCAGTATTTT.

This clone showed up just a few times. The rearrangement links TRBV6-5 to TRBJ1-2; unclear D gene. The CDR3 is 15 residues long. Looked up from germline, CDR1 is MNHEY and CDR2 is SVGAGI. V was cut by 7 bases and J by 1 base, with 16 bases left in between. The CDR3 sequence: CASTSFSQYNYGYTF. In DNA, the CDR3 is TGTGCCAGCACTTCATTCTCACAGTATAACTATGGCTACACCTTC.

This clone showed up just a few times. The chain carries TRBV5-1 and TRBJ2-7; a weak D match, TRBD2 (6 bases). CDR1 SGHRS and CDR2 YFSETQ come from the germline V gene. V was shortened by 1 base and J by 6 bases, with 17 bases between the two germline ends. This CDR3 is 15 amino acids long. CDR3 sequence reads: CASSLMASGPGEQYF. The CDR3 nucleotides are TGCGCCAGCAGCTTGATGGCCAGCGGGCCCGGCGAGCAGTACTTC.

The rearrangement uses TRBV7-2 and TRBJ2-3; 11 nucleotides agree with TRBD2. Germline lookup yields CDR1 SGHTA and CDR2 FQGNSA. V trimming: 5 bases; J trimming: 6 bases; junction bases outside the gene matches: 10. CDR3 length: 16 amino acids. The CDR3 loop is CASSRIAGGPWDTQYF. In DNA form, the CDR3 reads TGTGCCAGCAGCAGGATAGCGGGGGGGCCATGGGATACGCAGTATTTT.

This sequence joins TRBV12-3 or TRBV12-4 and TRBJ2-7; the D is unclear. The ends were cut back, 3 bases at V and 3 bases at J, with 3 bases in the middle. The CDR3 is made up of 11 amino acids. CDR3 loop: CASSFLYEQYF. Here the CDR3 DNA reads TGTGCCAGCAGTTTCCTCTACGAGCAGTACTTC.

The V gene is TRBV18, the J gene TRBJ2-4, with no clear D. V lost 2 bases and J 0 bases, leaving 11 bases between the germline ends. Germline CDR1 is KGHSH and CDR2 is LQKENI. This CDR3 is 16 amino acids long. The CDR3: CASSPDTSLAKNIQYF. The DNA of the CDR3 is TGTGCCAGCTCACCAGACACCTCTTTAGCCAAAAACATTCAGTACTTC.

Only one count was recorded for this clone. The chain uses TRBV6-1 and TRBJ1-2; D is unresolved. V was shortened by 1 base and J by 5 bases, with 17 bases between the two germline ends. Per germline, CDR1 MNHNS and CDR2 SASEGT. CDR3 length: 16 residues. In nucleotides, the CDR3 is TGTGCCAGCAGTGAAGATGGGAGAGGTTCGGGGTATGGCTACACCTTC. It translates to CASSEDGRGSGYGYTF.

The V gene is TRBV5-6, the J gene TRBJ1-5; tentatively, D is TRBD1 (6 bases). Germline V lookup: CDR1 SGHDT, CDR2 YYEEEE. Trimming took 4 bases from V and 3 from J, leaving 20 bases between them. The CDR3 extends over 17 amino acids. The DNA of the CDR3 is TGTGCCAGCAGCCTAGACAGACAGGTCCTCCTCAATCAGCCCCAGCATTTT. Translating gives CASSLDRQVLLNQPQHF.

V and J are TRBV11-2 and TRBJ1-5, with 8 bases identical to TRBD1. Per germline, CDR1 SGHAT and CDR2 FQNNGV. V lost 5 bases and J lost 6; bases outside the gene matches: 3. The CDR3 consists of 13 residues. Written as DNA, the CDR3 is TGTGCCAGCAGCGCGGACAGGGCTCAGCCCCAGCATTTT. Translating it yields CASSADRAQPQHF.

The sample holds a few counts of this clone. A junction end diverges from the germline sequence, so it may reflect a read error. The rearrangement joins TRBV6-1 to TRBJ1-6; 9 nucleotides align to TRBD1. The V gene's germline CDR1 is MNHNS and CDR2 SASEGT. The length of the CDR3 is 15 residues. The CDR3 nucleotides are TGTGCCAGCAGGGAAGTGGACAGGGGTCATTCACCCCTCCACTTT. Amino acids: CASREVDRGHSPLHF.

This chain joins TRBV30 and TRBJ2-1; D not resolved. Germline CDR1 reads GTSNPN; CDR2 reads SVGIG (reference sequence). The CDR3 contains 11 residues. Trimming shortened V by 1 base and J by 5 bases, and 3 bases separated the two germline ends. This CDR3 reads CAWSGNNEQFF. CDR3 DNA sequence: TGTGCCTGGAGTGGTAACAATGAGCAGTTCTTC.

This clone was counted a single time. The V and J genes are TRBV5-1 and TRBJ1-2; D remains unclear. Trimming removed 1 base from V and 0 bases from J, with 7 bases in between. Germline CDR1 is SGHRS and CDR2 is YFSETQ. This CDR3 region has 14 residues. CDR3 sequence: CASSLRGTNYGYTF. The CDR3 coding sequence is TGCGCCAGCAGCTTGAGAGGGACTAACTATGGCTACACCTTC.

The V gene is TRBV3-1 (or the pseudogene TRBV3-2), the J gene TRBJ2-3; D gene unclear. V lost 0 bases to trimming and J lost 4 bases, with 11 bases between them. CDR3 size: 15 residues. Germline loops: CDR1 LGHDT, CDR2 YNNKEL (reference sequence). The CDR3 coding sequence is TGTGCCAGCAGCCAAGATTTCGCGAGTTCAGATACGCAGTATTTT. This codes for CASSQDFASSDTQYF.

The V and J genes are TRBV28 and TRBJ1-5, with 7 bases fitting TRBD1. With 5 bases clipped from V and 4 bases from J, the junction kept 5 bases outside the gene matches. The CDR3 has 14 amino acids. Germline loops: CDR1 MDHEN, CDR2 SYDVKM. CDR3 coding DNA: TGTGCCAGCAGTGGACAGGCTTGGAATCAGCCCCAGCATTTT. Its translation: CASSGQAWNQPQHF.

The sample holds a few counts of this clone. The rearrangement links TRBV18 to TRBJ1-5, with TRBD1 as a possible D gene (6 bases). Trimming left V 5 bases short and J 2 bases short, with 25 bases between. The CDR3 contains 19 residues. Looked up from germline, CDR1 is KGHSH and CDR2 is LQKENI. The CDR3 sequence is CASSMVPGHQTGGNQPQHF. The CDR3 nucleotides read TGTGCCAGCTCAATGGTTCCGGGACACCAAACCGGGGGCAATCAGCCCCAGCATTTT.

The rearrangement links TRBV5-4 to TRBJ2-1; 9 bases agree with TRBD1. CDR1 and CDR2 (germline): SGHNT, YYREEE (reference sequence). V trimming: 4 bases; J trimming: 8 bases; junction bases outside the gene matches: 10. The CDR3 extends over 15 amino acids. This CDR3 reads CASSPRDRVRYEQFF. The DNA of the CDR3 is TGTGCCAGCAGCCCCCGGGACAGGGTTAGATATGAGCAGTTCTTC.

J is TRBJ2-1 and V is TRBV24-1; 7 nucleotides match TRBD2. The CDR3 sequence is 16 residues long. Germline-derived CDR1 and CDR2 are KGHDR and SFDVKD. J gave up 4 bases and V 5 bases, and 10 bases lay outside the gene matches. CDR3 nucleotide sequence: TGTGCCACCAGTGTTGGCGGGAGTTTATCGTACAATGAGCAGTTCTTC. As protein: CATSVGGSLSYNEQFF.

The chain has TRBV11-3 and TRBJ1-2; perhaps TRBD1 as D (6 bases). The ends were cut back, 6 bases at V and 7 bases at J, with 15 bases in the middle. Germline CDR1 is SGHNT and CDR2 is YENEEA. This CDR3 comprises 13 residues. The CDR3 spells CASRPSQGAGYTF. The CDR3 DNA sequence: TGTGCCAGCAGGCCGTCACAGGGAGCTGGCTACACCTTC. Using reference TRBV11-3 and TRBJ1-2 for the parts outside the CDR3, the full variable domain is EAGVVQSPRYKIIEKKQPVAFWCNPISGHNTLYWYLQNLGQGPELLIRYENEEAVDDSQLPKDRFSAERLKGVDSTLKIQPAELGDSAVYLCASRPSQGAGYTFGSGTRLTVV.

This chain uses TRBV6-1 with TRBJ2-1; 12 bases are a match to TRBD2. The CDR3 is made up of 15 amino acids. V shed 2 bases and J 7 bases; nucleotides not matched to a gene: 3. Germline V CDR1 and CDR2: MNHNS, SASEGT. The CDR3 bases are TGTGCCAGCAGTGAAACTAGCGGGGGGCGGAATGAGCAGTTCTTC. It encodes CASSETSGGRNEQFF.

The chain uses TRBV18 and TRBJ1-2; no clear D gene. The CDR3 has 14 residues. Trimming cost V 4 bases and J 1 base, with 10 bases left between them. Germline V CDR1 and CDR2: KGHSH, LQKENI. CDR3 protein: CASSQQQNNYGYTF. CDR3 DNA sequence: TGTGCCAGCTCACAGCAACAGAATAACTATGGCTACACCTTC.

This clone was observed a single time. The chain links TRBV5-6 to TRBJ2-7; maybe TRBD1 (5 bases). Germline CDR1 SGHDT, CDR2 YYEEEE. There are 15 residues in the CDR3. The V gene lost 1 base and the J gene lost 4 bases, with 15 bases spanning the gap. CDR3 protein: CASSLNQGGHYEQYF. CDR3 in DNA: TGTGCCAGCAGCTTGAATCAGGGCGGTCATTACGAGCAGTACTTC.

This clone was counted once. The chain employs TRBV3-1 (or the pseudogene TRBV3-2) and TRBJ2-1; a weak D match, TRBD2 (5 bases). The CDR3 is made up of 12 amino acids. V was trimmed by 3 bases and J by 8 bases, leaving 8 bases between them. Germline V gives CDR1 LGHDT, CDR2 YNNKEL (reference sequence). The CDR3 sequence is CASSQEADEQFF. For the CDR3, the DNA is TGTGCCAGCAGCCAGGAGGCGGATGAGCAGTTCTTC.

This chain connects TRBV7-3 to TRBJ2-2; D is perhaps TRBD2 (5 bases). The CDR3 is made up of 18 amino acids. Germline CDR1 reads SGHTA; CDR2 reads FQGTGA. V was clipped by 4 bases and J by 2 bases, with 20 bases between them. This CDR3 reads CASSSVYQGGRNTGELFF. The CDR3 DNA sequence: TGTGCCAGCAGCTCAGTGTATCAAGGAGGAAGAAACACCGGGGAGCTGTTTTTT.

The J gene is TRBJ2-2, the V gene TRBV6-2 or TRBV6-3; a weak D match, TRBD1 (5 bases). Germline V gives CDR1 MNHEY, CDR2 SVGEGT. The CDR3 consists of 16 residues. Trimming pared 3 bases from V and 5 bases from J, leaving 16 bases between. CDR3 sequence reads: CASSYRAGRVTGELFF. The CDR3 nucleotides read TGTGCCAGCAGTTATCGGGCAGGGCGTGTAACCGGGGAGCTGTTTTTT.

Here the CDR3 reads CASSGHANTGELFF. CDR3 in DNA: TGCGCCAGCAGTGGACACGCGAACACCGGGGAGCTGTTTTTT. The rearrangement joins TRBV10-1 to TRBJ2-2; D is uncertain. The CDR3 spans 14 residues. Germline V lookup: CDR1 WNHNN, CDR2 SYGVQD (reference sequence). Trimming removed 4 bases from V and 0 bases from J, with 6 bases in between.

The CDR3 nucleotides read TGTGCCAGCAGCCGAGACGGTGGGACAGGGACTGGAAACACCATATATTTT. It is translated as CASSRDGGTGTGNTIYF. This sequence joins TRBV4-2 and TRBJ1-3; 9 nucleotides agree with TRBD1. The CDR3 is 17 residues long. Germline CDR1 reads LGHNA; CDR2 reads YNFKEQ. V lost 4 bases to trimming and J lost 2 bases; unmatched junction nucleotides: 9.

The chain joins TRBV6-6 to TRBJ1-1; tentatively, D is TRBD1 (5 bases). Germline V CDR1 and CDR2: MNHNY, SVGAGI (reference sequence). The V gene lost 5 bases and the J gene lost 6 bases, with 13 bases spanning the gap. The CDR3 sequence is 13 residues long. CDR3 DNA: TGTGCCAGCAGTCCGGGACTGACGGCTGAAGCTTTCTTT. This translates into CASSPGLTAEAFF.